This TCR beta chain was recorded in a study of OX40 agonist ivuxolimab in advanced cancers. In the study overall: A male proportion of just over 80% was recorded, with mean age approximately 60 years and range about 20 to 90.

Sequencing used immunoSEQ multiplex PCR; TCRdb keeps in-frame clones, though not all of them. The repertoire has around 50,000 clones, roughly three quarters of them found once; the top ten carry 2.6%. CDR1 is SQVTM, CDR2 ANQGSEA, per germline. V shed 5 bases and J shed 3 bases, with 11 bases lying between them. The CDR3 has 13 residues. The source is an adult with an advanced solid tumor such as melanoma, head and neck, liver or kidney cancer. This chain links TRBV29-1 with TRBJ1-5; D may be TRBD1 (5 bases). The sample was CD4+ or CD8+ T cells sorted from blood, taken in a trial of the OX40 agonist ivuxolimab. CDR3 nucleotide sequence: TGCAGCGTTTTGCCCGGGGCCAATCAGCCCCAGCATTTT. This codes for CSVLPGANQPQHF.